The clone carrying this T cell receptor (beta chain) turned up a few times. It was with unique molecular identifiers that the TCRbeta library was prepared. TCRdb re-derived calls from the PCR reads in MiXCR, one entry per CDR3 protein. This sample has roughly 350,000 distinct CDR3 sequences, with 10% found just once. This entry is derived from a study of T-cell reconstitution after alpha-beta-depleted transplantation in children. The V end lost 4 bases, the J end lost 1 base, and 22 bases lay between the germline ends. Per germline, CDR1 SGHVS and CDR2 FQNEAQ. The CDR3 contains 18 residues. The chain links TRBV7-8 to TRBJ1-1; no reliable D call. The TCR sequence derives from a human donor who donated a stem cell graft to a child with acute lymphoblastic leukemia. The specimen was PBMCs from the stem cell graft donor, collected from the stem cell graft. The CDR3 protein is CASSSHGWPRLTNTEAFF. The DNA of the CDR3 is TGTGCCAGCAGCTCCCACGGGTGGCCCCGTTTAACGAACACTGAAGCTTTCTTT.